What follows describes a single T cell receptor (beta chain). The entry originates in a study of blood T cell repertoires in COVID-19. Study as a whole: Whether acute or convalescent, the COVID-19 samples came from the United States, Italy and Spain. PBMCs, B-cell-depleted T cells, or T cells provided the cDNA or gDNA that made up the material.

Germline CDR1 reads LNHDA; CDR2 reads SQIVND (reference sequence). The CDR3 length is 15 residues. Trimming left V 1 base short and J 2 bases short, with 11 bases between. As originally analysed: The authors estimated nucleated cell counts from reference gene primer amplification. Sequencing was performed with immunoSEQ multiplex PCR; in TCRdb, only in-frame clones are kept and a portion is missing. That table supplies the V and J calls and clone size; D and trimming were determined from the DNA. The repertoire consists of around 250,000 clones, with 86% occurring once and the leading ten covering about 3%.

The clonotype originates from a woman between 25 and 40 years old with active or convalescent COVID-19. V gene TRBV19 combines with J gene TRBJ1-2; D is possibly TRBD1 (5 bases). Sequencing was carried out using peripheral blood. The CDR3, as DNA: TGTGCCAGTAGTATAGGGGCAGGGAGGAACTATGGCTACACCTTC. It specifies CASSIGAGRNYGYTF.